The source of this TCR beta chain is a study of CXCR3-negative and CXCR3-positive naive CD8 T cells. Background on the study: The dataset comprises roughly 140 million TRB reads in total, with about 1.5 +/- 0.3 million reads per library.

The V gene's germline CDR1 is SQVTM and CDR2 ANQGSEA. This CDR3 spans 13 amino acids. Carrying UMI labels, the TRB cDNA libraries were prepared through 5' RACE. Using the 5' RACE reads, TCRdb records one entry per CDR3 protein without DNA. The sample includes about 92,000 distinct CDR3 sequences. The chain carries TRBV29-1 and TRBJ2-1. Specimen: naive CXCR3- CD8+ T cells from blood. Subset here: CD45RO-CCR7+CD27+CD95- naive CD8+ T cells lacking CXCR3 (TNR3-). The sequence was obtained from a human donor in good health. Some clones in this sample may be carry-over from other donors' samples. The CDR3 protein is CSVEEQTNNEQFF.